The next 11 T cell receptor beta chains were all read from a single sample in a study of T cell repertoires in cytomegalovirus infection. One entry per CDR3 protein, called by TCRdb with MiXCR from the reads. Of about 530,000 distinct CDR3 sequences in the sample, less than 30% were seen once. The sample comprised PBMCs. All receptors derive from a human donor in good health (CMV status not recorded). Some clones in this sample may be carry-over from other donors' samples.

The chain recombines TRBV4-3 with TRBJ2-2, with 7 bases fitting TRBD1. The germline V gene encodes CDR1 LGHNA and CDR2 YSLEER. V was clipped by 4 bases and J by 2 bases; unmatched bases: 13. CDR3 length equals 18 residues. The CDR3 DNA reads TGCGCCAGCAGCCCCCCCCGGAGACAGGGCTTAAACACCGGGGAGCTGTTTTTT. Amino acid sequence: CASSPPRRQGLNTGELFF.

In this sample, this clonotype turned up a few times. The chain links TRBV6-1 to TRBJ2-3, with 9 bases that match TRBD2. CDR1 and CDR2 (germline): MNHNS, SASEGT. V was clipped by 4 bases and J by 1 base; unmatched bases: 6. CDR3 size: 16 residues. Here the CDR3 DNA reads TGTGCCAGCAGTGGCATACTAGCGGGCCGCACAGATACGCAGTATTTT. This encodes CASSGILAGRTDTQYF.

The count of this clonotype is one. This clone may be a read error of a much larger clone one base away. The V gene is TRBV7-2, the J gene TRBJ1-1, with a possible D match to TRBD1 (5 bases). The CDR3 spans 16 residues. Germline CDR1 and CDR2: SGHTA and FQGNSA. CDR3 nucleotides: TGTGCCAACAGCTTACCTTCTGGACACTGGAACACTGAAGCTTTCTTT. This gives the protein CANSLPSGHWNTEAFF.

In DNA, the CDR3 is TGTGCCACCAGTGACGATAGACAATCTGGGGCCAACGTCCTGACTTTC. Encoded protein: CATSDDRQSGANVLTF. The rearrangement uses TRBV24-1 and TRBJ2-6; D is ambiguous. The V gene lost 4 bases and the J gene lost 1 base, with 10 bases spanning the gap. Germline V gene lookup returns CDR1 KGHDR and CDR2 SFDVKD. There are 16 residues in the CDR3.

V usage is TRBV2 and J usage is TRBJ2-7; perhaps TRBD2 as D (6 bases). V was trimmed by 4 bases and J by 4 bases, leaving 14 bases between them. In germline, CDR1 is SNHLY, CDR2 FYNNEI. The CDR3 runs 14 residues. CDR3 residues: CASSATGTAYEQYV. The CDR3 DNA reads TGTGCCAGCAGTGCGACCGGGACTGCTTACGAGCAGTACGTC.

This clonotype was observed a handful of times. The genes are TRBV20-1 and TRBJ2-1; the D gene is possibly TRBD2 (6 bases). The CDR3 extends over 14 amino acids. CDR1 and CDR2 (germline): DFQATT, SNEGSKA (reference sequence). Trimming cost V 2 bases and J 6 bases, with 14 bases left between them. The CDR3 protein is CSARSSGGVNEQFF. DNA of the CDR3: TGCAGTGCTAGAAGCTCGGGCGGGGTCAATGAGCAGTTCTTC.

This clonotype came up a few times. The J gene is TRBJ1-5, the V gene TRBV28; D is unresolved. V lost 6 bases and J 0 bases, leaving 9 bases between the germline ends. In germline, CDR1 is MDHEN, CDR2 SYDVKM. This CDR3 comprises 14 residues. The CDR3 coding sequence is TGTGCCAGCAGCCGCATCTATAGCAATCAGCCCCAGCATTTT. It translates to CASSRIYSNQPQHF.

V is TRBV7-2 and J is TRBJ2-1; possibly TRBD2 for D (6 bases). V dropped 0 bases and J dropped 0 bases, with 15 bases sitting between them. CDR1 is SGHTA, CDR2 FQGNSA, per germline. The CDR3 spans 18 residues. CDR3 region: CASSLASPAGGSYNEQFF. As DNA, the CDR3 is TGTGCCAGCAGCTTAGCGAGTCCAGCGGGCGGCTCCTACAATGAGCAGTTCTTC.

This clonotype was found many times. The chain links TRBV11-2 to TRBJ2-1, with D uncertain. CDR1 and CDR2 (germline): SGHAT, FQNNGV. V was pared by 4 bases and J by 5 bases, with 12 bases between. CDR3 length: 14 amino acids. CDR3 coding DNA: TGTGCCAGCAGCTGGAGTCCGACAAACAATGAGCAGTTCTTC. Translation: CASSWSPTNNEQFF. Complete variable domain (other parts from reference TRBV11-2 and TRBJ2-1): EAGVAQSPRYKIIEKRQSVAFWCNPISGHATLYWYQQILGQGPKLLIQFQNNGVVDDSQLPKDRFSAERLKGVDSTLKIQPAKLEDSAVYLCASSWSPTNNEQFFGPGTRLTVL.

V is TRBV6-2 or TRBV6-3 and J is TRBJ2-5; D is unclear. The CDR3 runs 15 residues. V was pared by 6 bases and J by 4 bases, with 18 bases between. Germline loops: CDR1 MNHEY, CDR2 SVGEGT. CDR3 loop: CASSRRQAKGETQYF. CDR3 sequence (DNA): TGTGCCAGCAGCCGACGGCAGGCAAAGGGAGAGACCCAGTACTTC.

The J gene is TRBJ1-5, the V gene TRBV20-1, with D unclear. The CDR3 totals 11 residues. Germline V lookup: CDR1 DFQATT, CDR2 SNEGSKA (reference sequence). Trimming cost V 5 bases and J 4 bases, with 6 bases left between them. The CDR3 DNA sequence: TGCAGTGCTGCCGGAAATCAGCCCCAGCATTTT. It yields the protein CSAAGNQPQHF.